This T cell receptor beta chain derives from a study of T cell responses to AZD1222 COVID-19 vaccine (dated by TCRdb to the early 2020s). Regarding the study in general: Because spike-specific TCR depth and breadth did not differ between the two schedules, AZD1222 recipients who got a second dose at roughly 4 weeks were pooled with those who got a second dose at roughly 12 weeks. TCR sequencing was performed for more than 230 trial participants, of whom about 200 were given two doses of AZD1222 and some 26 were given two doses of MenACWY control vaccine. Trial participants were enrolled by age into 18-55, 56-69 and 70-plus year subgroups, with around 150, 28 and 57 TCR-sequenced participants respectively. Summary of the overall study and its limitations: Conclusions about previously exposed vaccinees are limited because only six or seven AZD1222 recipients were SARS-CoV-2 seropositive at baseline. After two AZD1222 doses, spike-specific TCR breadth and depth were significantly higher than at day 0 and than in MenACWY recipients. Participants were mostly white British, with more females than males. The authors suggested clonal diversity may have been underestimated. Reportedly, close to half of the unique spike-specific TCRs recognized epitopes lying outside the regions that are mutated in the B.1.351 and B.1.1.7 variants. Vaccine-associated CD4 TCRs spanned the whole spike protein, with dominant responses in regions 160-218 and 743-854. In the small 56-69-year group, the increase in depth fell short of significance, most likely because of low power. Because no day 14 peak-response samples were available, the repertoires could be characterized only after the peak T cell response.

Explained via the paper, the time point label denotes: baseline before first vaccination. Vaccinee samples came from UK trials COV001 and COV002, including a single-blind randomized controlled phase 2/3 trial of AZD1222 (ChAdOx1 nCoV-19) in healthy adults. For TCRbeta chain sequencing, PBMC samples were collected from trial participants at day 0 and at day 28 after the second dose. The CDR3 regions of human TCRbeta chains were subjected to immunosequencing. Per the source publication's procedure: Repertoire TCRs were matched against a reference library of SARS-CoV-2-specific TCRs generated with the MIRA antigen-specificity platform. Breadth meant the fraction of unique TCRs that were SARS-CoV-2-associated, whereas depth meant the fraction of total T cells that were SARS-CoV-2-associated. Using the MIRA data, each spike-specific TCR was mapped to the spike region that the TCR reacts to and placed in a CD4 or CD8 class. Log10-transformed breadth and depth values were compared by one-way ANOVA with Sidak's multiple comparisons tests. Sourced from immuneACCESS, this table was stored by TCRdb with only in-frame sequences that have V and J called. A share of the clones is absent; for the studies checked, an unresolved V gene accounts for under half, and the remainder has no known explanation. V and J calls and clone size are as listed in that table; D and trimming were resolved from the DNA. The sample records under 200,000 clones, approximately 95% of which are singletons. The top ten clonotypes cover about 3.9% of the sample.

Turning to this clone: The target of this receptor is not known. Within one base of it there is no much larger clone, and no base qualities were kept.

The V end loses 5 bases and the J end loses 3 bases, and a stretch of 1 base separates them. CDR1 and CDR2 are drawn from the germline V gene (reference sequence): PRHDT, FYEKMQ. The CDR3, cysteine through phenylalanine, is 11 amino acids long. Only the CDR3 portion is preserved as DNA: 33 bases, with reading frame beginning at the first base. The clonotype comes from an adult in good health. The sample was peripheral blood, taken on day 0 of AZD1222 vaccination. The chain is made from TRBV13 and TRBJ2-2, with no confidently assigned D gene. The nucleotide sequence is TGTGCCAGCAGCGACACCGGGGAGCTGTTTTTT. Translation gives CASSDTGELFF.